These 18 T cell receptor beta chains came from one sample sequenced in a study of blood T cell repertoires in COVID-19. The protocol was immunoSEQ multiplex PCR, while the TCRdb copy is restricted to in-frame clones and leaves out a portion. The table lists over 130,000 clones, over 60% of them singletons. The sequencing sample was made of peripheral blood. The origin of the receptors is a woman aged 45-65 years with active or convalescent COVID-19.

The V gene is TRBV7-2, the J gene TRBJ2-5, with a possible D match to TRBD1 (5 bases). Looked up from germline, CDR1 is SGHTA and CDR2 is FQGNSA. This CDR3 spans 12 amino acids. V was shortened by 3 bases and J by 7 bases, with 9 bases between the two germline ends. CDR3 loop: CASSFTTGTQYF. The CDR3 DNA reads as TGTGCCAGCAGCTTTACAACAGGGACCCAGTACTTC.

There are a few counts of this clone. Additional DNA sequences in this sample encode the identical CDR3. The chain employs TRBV9 and TRBJ2-7; 11 bases agree with TRBD2. From germline, CDR1 is SGDLS and CDR2 YYNGEE. This CDR3 has 14 residues. Trimming removed 3 bases from V and 3 bases from J; junction bases left unmatched: 2. CDR3 in amino acids: CASSAGTSGYEQYF. DNA of the CDR3: TGTGCCAGCAGCGCCGGGACTAGCGGCTACGAGCAGTACTTC.

The V and J genes are TRBV28 and TRBJ2-3; 15 bases fit TRBD2. The germline CDR1 and CDR2 sequences are MDHEN and SYDVKM. The CDR3 is made up of 17 amino acids. J was trimmed by 5 bases and V by 4 bases; bases with no gene match: 7. The CDR3: CASSSHGLAGGVDTQYF. The CDR3 nucleotides are TGTGCCAGCAGTTCCCACGGACTAGCGGGAGGGGTAGATACGCAGTATTTT. The variable domain in full, with the rest retrieved from reference TRBV28 and TRBJ2-3, is DVKVTQSSRYLVKRTGEKVFLECVQDMDHENMFWYRQDPGLGLRLIYFSYDVKMKEKGDIPEGYSVSREKKERFSLILESASTNQTSMYLCASSSHGLAGGVDTQYFGPGTRLTVL.

This clone was seen only once. This chain joins TRBV3-1 (or the pseudogene TRBV3-2) and TRBJ2-4; TRBD1 agrees at 9 bases. This CDR3 has 15 amino acids. Per the germline V gene, CDR1 is LGHDT and CDR2 is YNNKEL (reference sequence). The J segment lost 3 bases and the V segment lost 4 bases, leaving 4 bases of the junction unmatched. CDR3 sequence (DNA): TGTGCCAGCAGCCGACAGGGGGGCAACAAAAACATTCAGTACTTC. This gives the protein CASSRQGGNKNIQYF.

V usage is TRBV7-2 and J usage is TRBJ2-5, with TRBD1 identical over 8 bases. Trimming at V came to 5 bases and at J to 1 base, leaving 12 bases not matched to a gene. The germline V gene encodes CDR1 SGHTA and CDR2 FQGNSA. This CDR3 spans 17 amino acids. CDR3 residues: CASSPQGARRSQETQYF. In nucleotides, the CDR3 is TGTGCCAGCAGCCCCCAGGGGGCGCGTAGATCCCAAGAGACCCAGTACTTC.

This clone has just one count. V gene TRBV6-5 combines with J gene TRBJ2-5; 8 bases line up with TRBD1. This CDR3 spans 14 amino acids. V dropped 7 bases and J dropped 4; count of bases not matched to a gene: 8. CDR1 MNHEY and CDR2 SVGAGI come from the germline V gene. CDR3 in DNA: TGTGCCAGCACCAGGGACGGACAGGGAGAGACCCAGTACTTC. Residues: CASTRDGQGETQYF.

V and J are TRBV9 and TRBJ2-7; 11 bases map to TRBD2. The junction had 3 bases not matched to a gene; V was cut back by 0 bases and J by 4 bases. The CDR3 sequence is 15 residues long. Per germline, CDR1 SGDLS and CDR2 YYNGEE. The CDR3 region has the DNA TGTGCCAGCAGCGTAGAAGGGACTAGCGGATACGAGCAGTACTTC. It specifies CASSVEGTSGYEQYF.

The chain recombines TRBV13 with TRBJ1-1; D perhaps matches TRBD1 (6 bases). V was cut by 5 bases and J by 0 bases, with 13 bases left in between. Germline V lookup: CDR1 PRHDT, CDR2 FYEKMQ (reference sequence). The CDR3 spans 15 residues. The chain's CDR3 is CASSLPGHLNTEAFF. The DNA for the CDR3 is TGTGCCAGCAGCCTTCCGGGACACTTGAACACTGAAGCTTTCTTT.

This clone is a singleton in its sample. This rearrangement joins TRBV5-1 to TRBJ1-2, with D possibly matching TRBD1 (5 bases). The CDR3 contains 15 residues. Germline V gene lookup returns CDR1 SGHRS and CDR2 YFSETQ. The V end was cut by 0 bases, the J end by 7 bases, with 16 bases between. The CDR3 coding sequence is TGCGCCAGCAGCTTGGCCATTTCGGGGGAGACTGGCTACACCTTC. Amino acid sequence: CASSLAISGETGYTF.

The J gene is TRBJ1-6, the V gene TRBV7-2; D may be TRBD1 (6 bases). Trimming took 6 bases from V and 9 from J, leaving 12 bases between them. The CDR3 covers 13 residues. Germline-derived CDR1 and CDR2 are SGHTA and FQGNSA. CDR3 DNA sequence: TGTGCCAGCAGTTTGCCACAGGGTTCACCCCTCCACTTT. Amino acids: CASSLPQGSPLHF.

The genes are TRBV4-3 and TRBJ2-7, with 9 bases fitting TRBD2. Losses at the gene ends were 4 bases for V and 1 base for J; bases not matched to a gene: 14. Germline CDR1 and CDR2: LGHNA and YSLEER. The CDR3 loop spans 18 amino acids. CDR3 residues: CASSLQPLAGGVSYEQYF. The CDR3 nucleotides are TGCGCCAGCAGCCTTCAGCCACTAGCGGGTGGAGTATCCTACGAGCAGTACTTC.

V and J are TRBV6-2 or TRBV6-3 and TRBJ1-5; D might be TRBD1 (6 bases). The CDR3 loop spans 14 amino acids. V lost 6 bases to trimming and J lost 6 bases, with 15 bases between them. The V gene's germline CDR1 is MNHEY and CDR2 SVGEGT. The CDR3 DNA reads as TGTGCCAGCAGCCCCGGACAGACCGGTCAGCCCCAGCATTTT. It yields the protein CASSPGQTGQPQHF.

The chain uses TRBV19 and TRBJ1-3, with D unclear. The CDR3 loop spans 17 amino acids. Germline V gives CDR1 LNHDA, CDR2 SQIVND (reference sequence). Between the trimmed V and J ends, which lost 4 bases and 2 bases, there was a span of 18 bases. CDR3 residues: CASSRIIRISTGNTIYF. The DNA for the CDR3 is TGTGCCAGTAGTAGAATAATCAGAATTTCAACTGGAAACACCATATATTTT. The full variable domain, completed using reference TRBV19 and TRBJ1-3, is DGGITQSPKYLFRKEGQNVTLSCEQNLNHDAMYWYRQDPGQGLRLIYYSQIVNDFQKGDIAEGYSVSREKKESFPLTVTSAQKNPTAFYLCASSRIIRISTGNTIYFGEGSWLTVV.

The sample holds a few counts of this clone. This chain joins TRBV19 and TRBJ1-2, with D unresolved. The CDR3 is 15 amino acids. Trimming took off 5 bases at V and 0 bases at J, with 13 bases between the two ends. CDR1 and CDR2 (germline): LNHDA, SQIVND (reference sequence). CDR3 DNA sequence: TGTGCCAGTAGTTCCCGACACACAACTAACTATGGCTACACCTTC. As protein: CASSSRHTTNYGYTF. Full variable domain (remainder filled in from reference TRBV19 and TRBJ1-2): DGGITQSPKYLFRKEGQNVTLSCEQNLNHDAMYWYRQDPGQGLRLIYYSQIVNDFQKGDIAEGYSVSREKKESFPLTVTSAQKNPTAFYLCASSSRHTTNYGYTFGSGTRLTVV.

V and J are TRBV18 and TRBJ1-1, with 8 bases matching TRBD1. The length of the CDR3 is 17 residues. Germline CDR1 KGHSH, CDR2 LQKENI. J lost 4 bases, V lost 2 bases, and 12 bases had no gene match. DNA of the CDR3: TGTGCCAGCTCACCAGGGCTGACAGGGGTCGGCGGCACTGAAGCTTTCTTT. This codes for CASSPGLTGVGGTEAFF.

The table lists this clone with a few counts. This chain links TRBV6-2 or TRBV6-3 with TRBJ1-6; TRBD1 is a possible D gene (5 bases). Germline assignment: CDR1 MNHEY and CDR2 SVGEGT. The CDR3 spans 14 residues. The ends were cut back, 5 bases at V and 9 bases at J, with 14 bases in the middle. The CDR3 loop is CASSPGYEGSPLHF. Written as DNA, the CDR3 is TGTGCCAGCAGTCCAGGGTACGAAGGTTCACCCCTCCACTTT.

V and J are TRBV5-6 and TRBJ2-1; TRBD2 matches 11 bases. This CDR3 comprises 15 residues. V was clipped by 4 bases and J by 6 bases; unmatched bases: 6. The germline CDR1 and CDR2 sequences are SGHDT and YYEEEE. The CDR3 region is CASSPGLAAFNEQFF. CDR3 nucleotides: TGTGCCAGCAGCCCGGGACTAGCGGCCTTCAATGAGCAGTTCTTC. The full variable domain, completed using reference TRBV5-6 and TRBJ2-1, is DAGVTQSPTHLIKTRGQQVTLRCSPKSGHDTVSWYQQALGQGPQFIFQYYEEEERQRGNFPDRFSGHQFPNYSSELNVNALLLGDSALYLCASSPGLAAFNEQFFGPGTRLTVL.

The chain links TRBV18 to TRBJ1-1; maybe TRBD1 (6 bases). The CDR3 runs to 13 residues. The germline gives CDR1 KGHSH, CDR2 LQKENI. Trimming removed 2 bases at V and 4 bases at J, with 8 bases between. This CDR3 is CASSPLGGTEAFF. CDR3 in DNA: TGTGCCAGCTCACCATTAGGGGGCACTGAAGCTTTCTTT. The full variable domain, completed using reference TRBV18 and TRBJ1-1, is NAGVMQNPRHLVRRRGQEARLRCSPMKGHSHVYWYRQLPEEGLKFMVYLQKENIIDESGMPKERFSAEFPKEGPSILRIQQVVRGDSAAYFCASSPLGGTEAFFGQGTRLTVV.